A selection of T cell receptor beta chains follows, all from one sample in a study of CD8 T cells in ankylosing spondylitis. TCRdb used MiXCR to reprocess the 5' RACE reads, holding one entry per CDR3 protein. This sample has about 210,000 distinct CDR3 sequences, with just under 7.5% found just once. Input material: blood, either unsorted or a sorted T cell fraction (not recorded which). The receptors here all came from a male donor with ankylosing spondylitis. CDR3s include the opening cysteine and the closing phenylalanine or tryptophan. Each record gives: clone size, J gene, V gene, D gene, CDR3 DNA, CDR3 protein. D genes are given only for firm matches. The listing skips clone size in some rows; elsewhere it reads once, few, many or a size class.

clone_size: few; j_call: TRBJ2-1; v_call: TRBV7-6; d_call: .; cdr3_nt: TGTGCCAGCAGCTTATACACTGCGGTTCCCAATGAGCAGTTCTTC; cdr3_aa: CASSLYTAVPNEQFF
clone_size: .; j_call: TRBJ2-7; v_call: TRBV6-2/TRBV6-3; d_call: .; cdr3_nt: TGTGCCAGCCAGGGTGGTAGGGTACACACTGCCGAGCAGTACTTC; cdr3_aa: CASQGGRVHTAEQYF
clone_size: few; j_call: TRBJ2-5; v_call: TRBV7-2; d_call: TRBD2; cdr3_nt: TGTGCCACCAATACACACGGGGGGGAGACCCAGTACTTC; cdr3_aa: CATNTHGGETQYF
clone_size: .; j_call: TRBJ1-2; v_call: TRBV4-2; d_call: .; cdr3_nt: TGTGCCAGCAGCCTGCCGGGGGGCAACTATGGCTACACCTTC; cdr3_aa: CASSLPGGNYGYTF
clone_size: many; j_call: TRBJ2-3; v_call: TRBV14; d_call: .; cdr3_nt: TGTGCCAGCAGCCAAGTCAAGGGCTTAGATACGCAGTATTTT; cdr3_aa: CASSQVKGLDTQYF
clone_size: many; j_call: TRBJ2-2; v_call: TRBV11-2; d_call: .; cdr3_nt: TGTGCCAGCAGCTTAGGTGGGGTTCAGGCTACCCTGCGGACCGGGGAGCTGTTTTTT; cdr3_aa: CASSLGGVQATLRTGELFF
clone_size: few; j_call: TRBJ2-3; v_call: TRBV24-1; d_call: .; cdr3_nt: TGTGCCACCAGTGGCTCATTGGCAGATACGCAGTATTTT; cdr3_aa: CATSGSLADTQYF
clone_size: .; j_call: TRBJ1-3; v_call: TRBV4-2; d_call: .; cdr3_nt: TGTGCCAGCAGCCAAGATCGATGGATCTCTGGAAACACCATATATTTT; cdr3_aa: CASSQDRWISGNTIYF
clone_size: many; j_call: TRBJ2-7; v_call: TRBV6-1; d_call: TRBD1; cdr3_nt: TGTGCCAGCAGTCCCGGGACAGAGATTTACGAGCAGTACTTC; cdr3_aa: CASSPGTEIYEQYF
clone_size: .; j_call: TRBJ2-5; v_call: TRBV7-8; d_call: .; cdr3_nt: TGTGCCAGCAGTTTAATACAAGAGACCCAGTACTTC; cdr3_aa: CASSLIQETQYF
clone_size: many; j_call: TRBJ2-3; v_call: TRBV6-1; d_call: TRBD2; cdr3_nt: TGTGCCAGCTGGGGCGGACTAGCGGCCACAGATACGCAGTATTTT; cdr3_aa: CASWGGLAATDTQYF
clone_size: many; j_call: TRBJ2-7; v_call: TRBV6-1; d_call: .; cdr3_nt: TGTGCCAGCAGTGAATCGGCAGGAACGAACCAACGGGAGCAGTACTTC; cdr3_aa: CASSESAGTNQREQYF
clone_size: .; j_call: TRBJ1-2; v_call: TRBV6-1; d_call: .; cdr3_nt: TGTGCCAGCAGCGTCGGGCTTCACTATGGCTACACCTTC; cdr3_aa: CASSVGLHYGYTF
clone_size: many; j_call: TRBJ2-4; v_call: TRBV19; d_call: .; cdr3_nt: TGTGCCAGTAGTATAGATTATATATTAGGGAGAAACATTCAGTACTTC; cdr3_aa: CASSIDYILGRNIQYF
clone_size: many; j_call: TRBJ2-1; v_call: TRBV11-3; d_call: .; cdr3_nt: TGTGCCAGCAGCGGGTCCAATGAGCAGTTCTTC; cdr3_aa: CASSGSNEQFF
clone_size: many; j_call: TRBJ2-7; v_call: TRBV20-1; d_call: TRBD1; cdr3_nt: TGCAGTGCTAGAAGACAGGGACACTACGAGCAGTACTTC; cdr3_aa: CSARRQGHYEQYF
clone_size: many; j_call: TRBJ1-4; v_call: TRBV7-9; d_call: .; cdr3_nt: TGTGCCAGCAGCCCCCCGGAGGGTCCTAATGAAAAACTGTTTTTT; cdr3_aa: CASSPPEGPNEKLFF
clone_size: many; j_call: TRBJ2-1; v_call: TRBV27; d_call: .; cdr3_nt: TGTGCCAGCAGTTTATCGAAGTCGGGGCTCAATGAGCAGTTCTTC; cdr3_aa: CASSLSKSGLNEQFF
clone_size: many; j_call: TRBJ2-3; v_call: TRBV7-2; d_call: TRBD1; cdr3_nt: TGTGCCACCAGGGACAGGGTTATGGATACGCAGTATTTT; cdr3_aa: CATRDRVMDTQYF
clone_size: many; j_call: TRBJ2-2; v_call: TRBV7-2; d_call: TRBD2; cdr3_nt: TGTGCCAGCAGCTCTAGCGGGAGAACCGGGGAGCTGTTTTTT; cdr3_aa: CASSSSGRTGELFF
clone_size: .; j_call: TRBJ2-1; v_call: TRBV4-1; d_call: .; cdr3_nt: TGCGCCAGCAGCCAAGAAGGGTTCGGTCCAGGGCGAGGTGAGCAGTTCTTC; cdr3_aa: CASSQEGFGPGRGEQFF
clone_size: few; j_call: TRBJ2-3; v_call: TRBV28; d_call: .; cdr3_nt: TGTGCCAGCAGTTCACCTAGGGCGGCAGGGCGTACGCAGTATTTT; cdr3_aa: CASSSPRAAGRTQYF
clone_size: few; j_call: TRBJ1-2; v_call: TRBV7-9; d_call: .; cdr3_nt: TGTGCCAGCAGCTTAGGGTTAAGCTACACCTTC; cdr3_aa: CASSLGLSYTF
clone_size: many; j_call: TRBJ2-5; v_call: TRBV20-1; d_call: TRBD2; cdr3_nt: TGCAGTGCTAGTGAAACTAGCGGGAACAAAGAGACCCAGTACTTC; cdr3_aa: CSASETSGNKETQYF
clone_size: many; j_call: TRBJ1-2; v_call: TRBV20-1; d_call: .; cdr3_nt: TGCAGTGCTAGGACCGGGACCCCGGACTACACCTTC; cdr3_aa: CSARTGTPDYTF
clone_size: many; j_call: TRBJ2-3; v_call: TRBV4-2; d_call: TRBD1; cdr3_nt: TGTGCCAGCAGCCGAGAGGACAGGGCTAGCACAGATACGCAGTATTTT; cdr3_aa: CASSREDRASTDTQYF
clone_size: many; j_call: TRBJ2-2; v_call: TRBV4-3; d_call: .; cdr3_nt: TGCGCCAGCAGCCAAGATCCCGAAGGGTCTAATACCGGGGAGCTGTTTTTT; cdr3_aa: CASSQDPEGSNTGELFF
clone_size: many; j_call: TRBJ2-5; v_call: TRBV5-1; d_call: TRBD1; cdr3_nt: TGCGCCAGCGGCCGGGACAGGGGTGTTGAGACCCAGTACTTC; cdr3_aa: CASGRDRGVETQYF
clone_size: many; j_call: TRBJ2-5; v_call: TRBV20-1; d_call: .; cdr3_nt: TGCAGTGCTAGAGGAGGGGGAACGGTGTGGACCTCGGAGACCCAGTACTTC; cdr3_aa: CSARGGGTVWTSETQYF
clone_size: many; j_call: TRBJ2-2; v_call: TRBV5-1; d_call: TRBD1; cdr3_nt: TGCGCCAGCAGCTTCAAAGGATCAGGGGGCCGGGAGCTGTTTTTT; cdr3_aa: CASSFKGSGGRELFF
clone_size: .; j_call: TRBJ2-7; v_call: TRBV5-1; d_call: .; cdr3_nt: TGCGCCAGCAGCATAAACAGGGACGAGCAGTACTTC; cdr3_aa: CASSINRDEQYF
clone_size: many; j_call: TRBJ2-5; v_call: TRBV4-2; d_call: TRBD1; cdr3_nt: TGTGCCAGCAGACCCTACAGGGGGCCCGACCAAGAGACCCAGTACTTC; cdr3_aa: CASRPYRGPDQETQYF
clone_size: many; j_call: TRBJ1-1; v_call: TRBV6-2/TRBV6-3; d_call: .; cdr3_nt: TGTGCCAGCAGTTGGTGGGGGACTGAAGCTTTCTTT; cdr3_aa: CASSWWGTEAFF
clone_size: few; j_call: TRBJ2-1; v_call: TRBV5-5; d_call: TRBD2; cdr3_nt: TGTGCCAGCAGCTTACTGGGGCGGGGGAGCTCCTACAATGAGCAGTTCTTC; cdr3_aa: CASSLLGRGSSYNEQFF
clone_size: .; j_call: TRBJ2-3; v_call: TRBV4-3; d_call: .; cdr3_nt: TGCGCCAGCAGCCAACGTGGCGGGGCCCTCCTGGATACGCAGTATTTT; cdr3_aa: CASSQRGGALLDTQYF
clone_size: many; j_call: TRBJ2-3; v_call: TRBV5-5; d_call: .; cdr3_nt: TGTGCCAGCAGCTTCCGGGGGCACCGCACAGATACGCAGTATTTT; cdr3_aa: CASSFRGHRTDTQYF
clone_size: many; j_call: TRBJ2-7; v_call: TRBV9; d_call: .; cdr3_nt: TGTGCCAGCAGCGAGTCGCAGGGGAGCCGCGAGCAGTACTTC; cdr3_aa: CASSESQGSREQYF
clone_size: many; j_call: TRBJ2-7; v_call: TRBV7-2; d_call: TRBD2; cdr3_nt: TGTGCCAGCGGTCTAGCGGGGGACATCTCCTACGAGCAGTACTTC; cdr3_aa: CASGLAGDISYEQYF
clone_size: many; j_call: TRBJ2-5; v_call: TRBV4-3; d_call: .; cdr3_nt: TGCGCCAGCAGCCAGGTCGCTGGGGAGACCCAGTACTTC; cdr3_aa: CASSQVAGETQYF
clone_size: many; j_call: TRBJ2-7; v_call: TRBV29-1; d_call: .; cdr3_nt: TGCAGCGTTGAAGATTGGGCCTACGAGCAGTACTTC; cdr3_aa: CSVEDWAYEQYF
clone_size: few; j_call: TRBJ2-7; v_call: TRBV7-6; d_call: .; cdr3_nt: TGTGCCAGCAGCTTAGGACAGATGTACGAGCAGTACTTC; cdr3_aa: CASSLGQMYEQYF
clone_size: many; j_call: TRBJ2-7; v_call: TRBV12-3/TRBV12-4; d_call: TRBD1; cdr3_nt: TGTGCCAGCAGTTTAGGGCCCGGGACAGGGGGAAACGAGCAGTACTTC; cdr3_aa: CASSLGPGTGGNEQYF
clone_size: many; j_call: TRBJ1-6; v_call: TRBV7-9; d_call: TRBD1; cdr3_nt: TGTGCCAGCAGCTTACCCGGGACAGAAAATTCACCCCTCCACTTT; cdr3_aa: CASSLPGTENSPLHF
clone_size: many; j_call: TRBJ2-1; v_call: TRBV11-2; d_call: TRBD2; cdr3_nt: TGTGCCAGCAGCATAGCGGGCAACGAGCAGTTCTTC; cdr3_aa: CASSIAGNEQFF
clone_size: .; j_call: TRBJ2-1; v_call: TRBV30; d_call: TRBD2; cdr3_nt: TGTGCCTGGAGTGTGGGAGCGGGGGGCCCATCCTACAATGAGCAGTTCTTC; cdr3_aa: CAWSVGAGGPSYNEQFF
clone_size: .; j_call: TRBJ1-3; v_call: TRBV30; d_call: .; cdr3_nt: TGTGCCTGGAACAGTGGGGCTGGAAACACCATATATTTT; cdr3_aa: CAWNSGAGNTIYF
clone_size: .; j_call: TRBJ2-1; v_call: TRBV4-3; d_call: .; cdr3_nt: TGCGCCAGCAGCCAAGAGCGTGCAAACAATGAGCAGTTCTTC; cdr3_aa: CASSQERANNEQFF
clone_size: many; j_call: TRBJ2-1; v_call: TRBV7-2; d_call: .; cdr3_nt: TGTGCCAGCAGCTTATTGTGGGGTACTGAGCAGTTCTTC; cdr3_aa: CASSLLWGTEQFF
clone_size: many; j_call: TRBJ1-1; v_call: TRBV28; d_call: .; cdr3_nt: TGTGCCAGCAGTTTATTCGGGGGAAACACTGAAGCTTTCTTT; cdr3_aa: CASSLFGGNTEAFF
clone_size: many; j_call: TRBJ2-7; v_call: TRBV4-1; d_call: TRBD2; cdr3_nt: TGCGCCAGCAGCCAAGATCAGCGCGGGGGCGAGCAGTACTTC; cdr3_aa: CASSQDQRGGEQYF
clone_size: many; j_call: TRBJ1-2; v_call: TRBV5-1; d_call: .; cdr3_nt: TGCGCCAGCAGCTTGGTTGGCAGACCGGATGGCTACACCTTC; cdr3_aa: CASSLVGRPDGYTF
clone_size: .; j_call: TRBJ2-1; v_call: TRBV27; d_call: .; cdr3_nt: TGTGCCAGCAACTCCTACAATGAGCAGTTCTTC; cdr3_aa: CASNSYNEQFF
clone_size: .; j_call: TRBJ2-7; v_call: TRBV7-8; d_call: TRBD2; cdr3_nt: TGTGCCAGCAGCGAGAGACTAGCGGGAGGGCCGCCCTACGAGCAGTACTTC; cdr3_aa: CASSERLAGGPPYEQYF
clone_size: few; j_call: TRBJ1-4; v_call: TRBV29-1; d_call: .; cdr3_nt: TGCAGCGTTGAACAGGGTGAAGCTAATGAAAAACTGTTTTTT; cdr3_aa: CSVEQGEANEKLFF
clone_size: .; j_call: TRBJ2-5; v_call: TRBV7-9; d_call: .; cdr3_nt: TGTGCCAGCAGCCTAGAGCACGAGACCCAGTACTTC; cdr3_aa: CASSLEHETQYF
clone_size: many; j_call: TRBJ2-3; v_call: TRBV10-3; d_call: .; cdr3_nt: TGTGCCATCAGTGGGGAAACAGATACGCAGTATTTT; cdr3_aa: CAISGETDTQYF